This is a list of T cell receptor beta chains from one sample in a study of T cells in Graves' hyperthyroidism and ophthalmopathy. TCRdb reprocessed the multiplex PCR reads via MiXCR and lists one record per CDR3 protein. The top ten hold 15% to 20% of the sample, which has about 480,000 distinct CDR3 sequences, 13% to 15% seen once. The specimen was blood. These receptors all come from a woman aged 18-29 years with Graves' hyperthyroidism. Each CDR3 is given with its conserved first and last residue. Each record gives: clone size, V gene, J gene, D gene, CDR3 DNA, CDR3 protein. A D gene is named only where the DNA matches it firmly. Expanded clones get a size class; other rows say once, few or many, or leave the size out.

few	TRBV3-1	TRBJ2-2	NA	TGTGCCAGCAGCCAATCCGCCTGGGCGGGGGAGCTGTTTTTT	CASSQSAWAGELFF
many	TRBV11-3	TRBJ1-1	TRBD1	TGTGCCAGCAGCCCAAGTGACAGGGGGAATTTCTTT	CASSPSDRGNFF
NA	TRBV5-8	TRBJ1-1	TRBD1	TGTGCCAGCAGCTTGGGACAGAGGGGGCCTGAAGCTTTCTTT	CASSLGQRGPEAFF
many	TRBV7-2	TRBJ2-2	TRBD2	TGTGCCAGCAGCCCCCGCCCCGGGACTAGCGGGAGAAGGGAGCTGTTTTTT	CASSPRPGTSGRRELFF
few	TRBV12-3/TRBV12-4	TRBJ2-1	TRBD1	TGTACCAGCAGAACCTTAGGACAGGGGATTGATGAGCAGTTCTTC	CTSRTLGQGIDEQFF
few	TRBV7-2	TRBJ2-3	TRBD2	TGTGCCAGCACCCCGGGGGGACTAGCGTGGCCAGATACGCAGTATTTT	CASTPGGLAWPDTQYF
many	TRBV12-3/TRBV12-4	TRBJ2-7	NA	TGTGCCAGCAGCCGGGGCAGGGAACCCTCCTACGAGCAGTACTTC	CASSRGREPSYEQYF
NA	TRBV27	TRBJ2-3	NA	TGTGCCAGCAGTTTATTTAGTAGGGGCACAGATACGCAGTATTTT	CASSLFSRGTDTQYF
NA	TRBV20-1	TRBJ2-7	TRBD2	TGCAGTGCTAGAGCAGCGGGACTCTACGAGCAGTACTTC	CSARAAGLYEQYF
NA	TRBV7-3	TRBJ2-3	TRBD2	TGTGCCAGCAGCACACTGACTAGCGGGGGAGTCGGTACGCAGTATTTT	CASSTLTSGGVGTQYF
many	TRBV12-3/TRBV12-4	TRBJ1-3	NA	TGTGCCAGCGCCCTAGGGGACCACTCTGGAAACACCATATATTTT	CASALGDHSGNTIYF
NA	TRBV9	TRBJ2-2	TRBD2	TGTGCCAGCAGCGTAGCCTGGCGGGAGGTTCCCGGGGAGCTGTTTTTT	CASSVAWREVPGELFF
few	TRBV9	TRBJ1-3	TRBD1	TGTGCCAGCAGCGATCCGGGACAGGGGGCTGGAAACACCATATATTTT	CASSDPGQGAGNTIYF
few	TRBV20-1	TRBJ2-2	NA	TGCAGTGCTGACGTTGGCGCCGGGGAGCTGTTTTTT	CSADVGAGELFF